Listed below are T cell receptor beta chains from one sample, sequenced in a study of long-term antiretroviral therapy in people with HIV. The table came from immunoSEQ multiplex PCR; TCRdb's copy has only in-frame clones and leaves some out. Found here are over 9,000 clones, approximately 80% of them singletons; the top ten hold roughly 14%. Sequences were derived from unsorted PBMCs, sampled 0.4 years before starting antiretroviral therapy. These receptors came from a man younger than 45 with HIV. Each CDR3 is given with its conserved first and last residue. A clone size is listed for some rows: how often the clone was seen (once, few, many), or a class if it is expanded.

V gene	clone size	J gene	CDR3 protein
TRBV30	.	TRBJ1-2	CAWSPIFGQGAKDGYTF
TRBV5-1	.	TRBJ2-7	CASSLGRGVGQGYEQYF
TRBV29-1	.	TRBJ2-7	CSVESGGRGTYEQYF
TRBV6-5	few	TRBJ1-3	CASSYSNRVDNTIYF
TRBV5-6	.	TRBJ2-1	CASSTLTSGRFRNEQFF
TRBV7-9	.	TRBJ1-5	CASSLGGGYSNQPQHF
TRBV2	.	TRBJ2-7	CASSLGRAGDLYEQYF
TRBV7-9	.	TRBJ2-2	CASSSNTAGELFF
TRBV19	.	TRBJ1-2	CASSIIRARASYTF
TRBV7-9	once	TRBJ2-3	CASSSPDSPLTDTQYF
TRBV9	.	TRBJ2-7	CASSLRNRDYTFYEQYF
TRBV7-8	.	TRBJ2-7	CASSSVARGIYEQYF
TRBV28	.	TRBJ1-5	CASSTRTGGVGNQPQHF
TRBV5-1	.	TRBJ2-7	CASSLRWTGNFYEQYF